This TCR beta chain was sequenced for a study of T cell repertoires in cytomegalovirus infection (dated by TCRdb to between 2019 and 2020). Turning to the overall study: Peptide stimulations targeted recently identified HLA-C-restricted CMV epitopes, whose presentation resists viral immunomodulation, together with well-studied HLA-B-restricted epitopes. Donor HLA type was relevant to the analysis, as public TCR beta signatures indicated carriage of CMV infection together with the matching HLA type. The investigation overall reported the following: The ex vivo response was dominated by HLA-C-restricted CMV-specific TCR beta clonotypes, which also provided the single most frequent clonotype in two of eight donors. Carriers of CMV infection plus the relevant HLA type were discriminated by the cumulative frequency of public TCR beta family members in the study cohort and in an independent roughly 320-donor cohort.

The instrument given in TCRdb is Illumina HiSeq 1500. TCRdb reanalyzed the raw reads on its own, using fastp at Q25 for trimming and MiXCR for clone calling, and kept in-frame beta chains. Each CDR3 protein gets just one entry, which takes the most common genes and DNA from the rows behind it. This sample gives about half a million distinct CDR3 sequences in total; around a third of them show up just once. Under 20% of the sample is taken by the ten largest. According to the germline V gene (reference sequence), CDR1 reads LNHDA and CDR2 reads SQIVND. The germline ends are 16 bases apart after V is trimmed by 5 bases and J by 3 bases. Taken from cysteine to phenylalanine, the CDR3 has 15 residues. Only CDR3 DNA is held: 45 bases, read in frame from base 1. The treatment or condition label, read with the paper, signifies: in vitro stimulation with specific CMV peptide epitopes to enrich CMV-specific T cells.

In regard to this clonotype: The clone's antigen remains unknown. No base-level quality is on record; no much larger clone is a single base apart.

This sequence originates from a human donor in good health (CMV status not recorded). Some clones in this sample may be carry-over from other donors' samples. Material: cultured PBMCs, obtained from culture after CMV antigen stimulation. The sequence is built from TRBV19 and TRBJ1-2, with a weak D call of TRBD1 (6 bases match). The CDR3 has the sequence CASSPTGGRYYGYTF. The nucleotides are TGTGCCAGTAGTCCTACGGGGGGCCGATACTATGGCTACACCTTC.